This is a list of T cell receptor beta chains from one sample in a study of regulatory T cells in long-lasting Graves disease. TCRdb called the multiplex PCR reads again in MiXCR, with one record for every CDR3 protein. The sample includes a few hundred thousand distinct CDR3 sequences, around a fifth of them seen just once. The material was peripheral blood mononuclear cells (PBMCs), obtained when the disease was refractory, from a patient treated with antithyroid drugs. Receptor source: a female donor with Graves disease. The CDR3 runs from the conserved cysteine through the conserved F or W. D genes are given only for firm matches. Not every row has a clone size; where given, it reads once, few, many or a size class.

TRBD1	TRBJ1-2	many	TRBV2	TGTGCCAGCAGTGACAGGGACAGACCGGGCGGCTACACCTTC	CASSDRDRPGGYTF
.	TRBJ1-4	.	TRBV30	TGTGCCTGGGAACAGGGAAGGCTGTTTTTT	CAWEQGRLFF
TRBD2	TRBJ2-2	few	TRBV9	TGTGCCAGCAGCCTCGGGGGGGGCCTCGGCACCGGGGAGCTGTTTTTT	CASSLGGGLGTGELFF
.	TRBJ1-3	few	TRBV5-1	TGCGCCAGCAGCTTGGCCGAGGCTGGAAACACCATATATTTT	CASSLAEAGNTIYF
.	TRBJ1-5	.	TRBV3-1	TGTGCCAGCAGCCAATTGGCGGACGATCAGCCCCAGCATTTT	CASSQLADDQPQHF
.	TRBJ2-5	many	TRBV24-1	TGTGCCACCAGTCCAGGACTATCGTCGACCCAGTACTTC	CATSPGLSSTQYF
.	TRBJ2-7	many	TRBV28	TGTGCCAGCAAGGCAGTGCAGTACTTC	CASKAVQYF
.	TRBJ1-1	few	TRBV28	TGTGCCAGCAGCCCGGGGGTGGGTCGGCACACTGAAGCTTTCTTT	CASSPGVGRHTEAFF
.	TRBJ1-1	few	TRBV14	TGTGCCAGCAGCCCCCGTGGCTGGACTGAAGCTTTCTTT	CASSPRGWTEAFF
TRBD1	TRBJ2-5	large	TRBV5-6	TGTGCCAGCAGCGGGGGACAGGGGGGGACCTTCAAAGAGACCCAGTACTTC	CASSGGQGGTFKETQYF
.	TRBJ2-7	many	TRBV28	TGTGCCAGCAGCCCAGCGGCTCTCCCTCCCTACGAGCAGTACTTC	CASSPAALPPYEQYF
.	TRBJ1-1	.	TRBV3-1	TGTGCCAGCAGCCAAGCCTTCACAGAGCTGAACACTGAAGCTTTCTTT	CASSQAFTELNTEAFF
TRBD2	TRBJ2-1	.	TRBV28	TGTGCCAGCAGTTTATCCCCGAATCTGCTAGCGGGAGTGTCGGATGAGCAGTTCTTC	CASSLSPNLLAGVSDEQFF
.	TRBJ2-7	many	TRBV6-1	TGTGCCAGCAGTGAGACCCTACAGGGAGCCGCGGACGAGCAGTACTTC	CASSETLQGAADEQYF
TRBD1	TRBJ1-1	.	TRBV20-1	TGCAGTGTACCGGACAGGGGGACGACTGAAGCTTTCTTT	CSVPDRGTTEAFF
.	TRBJ2-5	many	TRBV20-1	TGCAGTGCTAGAGGGGTGGGGTTAGCTGGGGAGACCCAGTACTTC	CSARGVGLAGETQYF
.	TRBJ1-2	many	TRBV5-5	TGTGCCAGCAGCGACGGACTTGATGGCTACACCTTC	CASSDGLDGYTF
TRBD1	TRBJ1-5	few	TRBV6-1	TGTGCCAGTGACGGACAGGGGGTTAGCAATCAGCCCCAGCATTTT	CASDGQGVSNQPQHF
.	TRBJ2-2	.	TRBV28	TGTGCCAGCATCCCAGGAGCCACCGGGGAGCTGTTTTTT	CASIPGATGELFF
TRBD1	TRBJ1-1	.	TRBV5-6	TGTGCCAGCAGCCCTATACGGACAGGACAAAACACTGAAGCTTTCTTT	CASSPIRTGQNTEAFF
.	TRBJ2-5	few	TRBV7-9	TGTGCCAGCAGCTTTTTTTTAGAGACCCAGTACTTC	CASSFFLETQYF
.	TRBJ2-7	many	TRBV27	TGTGCCAGCAGTCCCCGGACTGGAAACTCCTACGAGCAGTACTTC	CASSPRTGNSYEQYF
.	TRBJ2-6	few	TRBV3-1	TGTGCCAGCAGCCCGACCGACGGGGCCAACGTCCTGACTTTC	CASSPTDGANVLTF
.	TRBJ1-2	many	TRBV2	TGTGCCAGCAGTGAAGTTGTGACAGATGGCTACACCTTC	CASSEVVTDGYTF
TRBD2	TRBJ2-1	few	TRBV3-1	TGTGCCAGCAGCCAAGAGGATGGGGCGGGGGGCGGAAATGAGCAGTTCTTC	CASSQEDGAGGGNEQFF
TRBD1	TRBJ1-2	many	TRBV6-1	TGTGCCAGCTCTGGGGGACAGGGGTACGGTGGCTACACCTTC	CASSGGQGYGGYTF
.	TRBJ2-5	many	TRBV3-1	TGTGCCAGCAGCCATGGGCGGGTGGAGACCCAGTACTTC	CASSHGRVETQYF